Listed here is a single TCR beta chain. Its antigen is not known. CDR3 length: 14 amino acids. V dropped 3 bases and J dropped 6 bases, with 18 bases sitting between them. In germline, CDR1 is GTSNPN, CDR2 SVGIG (reference sequence). The sample originates from a study of PD-L1 blockade in urothelial cancer. Study background: About 90% of the roughly 29 patients comprised males who had bladder-origin urothelial cancer.

Study conclusions and caveats: Larger 3-week expansion of tumor-associated blood clones was seen in durable-benefit patients.

Time point: peripheral blood 6 weeks after treatment start. Locally advanced or metastatic urothelial carcinoma affected all patients. Libraries were prepared by immunoSEQ multiplex PCR; TCRdb keeps only in-frame clonotypes and omits some of them. This table has 120,000 or so clones, 86% appearing once. The source material was PBMCs, sampled around atezolizumab (anti-PD-L1) treatment. The receptor comes from a man over 45 with urothelial cancer. V and J are TRBV30 and TRBJ2-7, with D perhaps matching TRBD1 (6 bases). The CDR3 coding sequence is TGTGCCTGGAGAAAACCGCCCAGGGGCGCCGAGCAGTACTTC. Its protein is CAWRKPPRGAEQYF.